The T cell receptor beta chain under discussion was sequenced for a study of cytomegalovirus exposure and HLA in healthy donors. Looking at the study overall: Earlier findings included nearly 120 million unique TCR beta sequences obtained from about 180 million T cells.

The donors were healthy bone marrow donors. The PCR had 60 Vbeta and 13 Jbeta primers. Clones were sequenced by immunoSEQ multiplex PCR, and TCRdb holds only the in-frame ones, with some missing. This sample has 55,000 to 65,000 clones; roughly 85% occur once, and the top ten carry about 10%. Comments on this clone: Its cognate antigen is unknown.

This CDR3 region has 17 residues. The germline CDR1 and CDR2 sequences are KGHSH and LQKENI. The V and J ends lost 6 bases and 5 bases respectively, with 25 bases between them. Whole-study results and caveats: An apparent linkage of common viral pathogens to several of the most significant clusters emerged in a later analysis. CMV serostatus was the sole immune exposure information available.

Input material: PBMCs. The rearrangement joins TRBV18 to TRBJ2-5, with D perhaps matching TRBD1 (5 bases). This sequence was found in a female donor in good health and CMV-seronegative. The CDR3 protein is CASSTNNRKSKRETQYF. In DNA, the CDR3 is TGTGCCAGCTCCACGAACAACAGGAAATCTAAGAGGGAGACCCAGTACTTC.